This entry describes one TCR beta chain. RNA transcripts served as template for amplifying TCR beta CDR3 sequences. The first-round RT-PCR employed HTBI primers together with the Qiagen OneStep RT-PCR kit. A multiplex PCR was then performed as the second round. TCRdb re-analysed the multiplex PCR reads in MiXCR, keeping a single row per CDR3 protein. The sample includes hundreds of thousands of distinct CDR3 sequences, 21% of them seen just once. The source of the sample is a study of Graves' ophthalmopathy and Graves' hyperthyroidism. Germline lookup yields CDR1 MDHEN and CDR2 SYDVKM. This CDR3 has 15 residues. V lost 7 bases and J lost 2; bases outside the gene matches: 5. Excluded: other autoimmune disease, uncontrolled infection, pregnancy or lactation.

Sequencing used peripheral blood. This TCR was recovered from a woman under 30 with stable Graves' hyperthyroidism. V usage is TRBV28 and J usage is TRBJ2-7, with TRBD2 identical over 13 bases. CDR3 residues: CASTSGTSGAYEQYF. DNA for the CDR3: TGTGCCAGCACCTCCGGGACTAGCGGGGCCTACGAGCAGTACTTC.